One sample yielded the 29 T cell receptor beta chains listed below, sequenced in a study of T cell repertoires in cytomegalovirus infection. Their antigens remain unidentified. TCRdb reanalysed the reads using MiXCR and keeps one entry per CDR3 protein. The sample holds about 220,000 distinct CDR3 sequences, 30% to 45% seen once. The sample in question was CD8+ T cells from cultured PBMCs, obtained from culture after CMV antigen stimulation. The receptors originated from a human donor in good health (CMV status not recorded). Some clones in this sample may be carry-over from other donors' samples.

The chain recombines TRBV28 with TRBJ2-5, with D unresolved. V was pared by 1 base and J by 1 base, with 13 bases between. The CDR3 loop spans 16 amino acids. The germline CDR1 and CDR2 sequences are MDHEN and SYDVKM. CDR3 in amino acids: CASSLSGRTSQETQYF. CDR3 sequence (DNA): TGTGCCAGCAGTTTATCCGGCCGGACCAGCCAAGAGACCCAGTACTTC.

The J gene is TRBJ2-7, the V gene TRBV11-2; D is uncertain. Trimming stripped 1 base from V and 3 bases from J, with 13 bases between. The CDR3 is 15 residues long. Germline lookup yields CDR1 SGHAT and CDR2 FQNNGV. CDR3 sequence reads: CASSLAAMGHYEQYF. CDR3 sequence (DNA): TGTGCCAGCAGCTTAGCCGCCATGGGCCACTACGAGCAGTACTTC. The full variable domain, its missing parts supplied by reference TRBV11-2 and TRBJ2-7, is EAGVAQSPRYKIIEKRQSVAFWCNPISGHATLYWYQQILGQGPKLLIQFQNNGVVDDSQLPKDRFSAERLKGVDSTLKIQPAKLEDSAVYLCASSLAAMGHYEQYFGPGTRLTVT.

The chain combines TRBV12-3 or TRBV12-4 with TRBJ1-5; D not certain. CDR3 length: 14 amino acids. V gave up 3 bases and J gave up 0 bases, with 6 bases separating them. CDR3 residues: CASSLFGSNQPQHF. As DNA, the CDR3 is TGTGCCAGCAGTTTGTTCGGTAGCAATCAGCCCCAGCATTTT.

This clonotype was seen only a few times. This chain links TRBV12-3 or TRBV12-4 with TRBJ1-2; no definite D call. The CDR3 covers 14 residues. The ends were cut back, 2 bases at V and 1 base at J, with 8 bases in the middle. The CDR3 DNA reads as TGTGCCAGCAGTTTAAGGAGAAGTAACTATGGCTACACCTTC. Translated: CASSLRRSNYGYTF.

The chain uses TRBV7-3 and TRBJ2-1; 10 bases map to TRBD1. The length of the CDR3 is 17 residues. The V segment lost 2 bases and the J segment 7 bases; nucleotides outside the gene matches: 11. CDR1 SGHTA and CDR2 FQGTGA come from the germline V gene. CDR3 sequence reads: CASSLEGAGTGENEQFF. CDR3 nucleotides: TGTGCCAGCAGCTTAGAAGGAGCCGGGACAGGGGAGAATGAGCAGTTCTTC.

This chain joins TRBV30 and TRBJ2-7; 8 bases align to TRBD1. Germline V CDR1 and CDR2: GTSNPN, SVGIG (reference sequence). The CDR3 covers 14 residues. J gave up 2 bases and V 5 bases, and 8 bases lay outside the gene matches. Here the CDR3 DNA reads TGTGCCTGGGAGCTTGGACAGGGTACCTACGAGCAGTACTTC. Protein product: CAWELGQGTYEQYF.

The rearrangement links TRBV27 to TRBJ2-7; D is unresolved. The ends were cut back, 6 bases at V and 0 bases at J, with 15 bases in the middle. Germline V gene data show CDR1 as MNHEY and CDR2 as SMNVEV (reference sequence). This CDR3 is 15 amino acids long. The CDR3 protein is CASSRWAQGSYEQYF. The CDR3 nucleotides read TGTGCCAGCAGCCGGTGGGCACAAGGCTCCTACGAGCAGTACTTC.

This clonotype was observed a handful of times. This chain connects TRBV2 to TRBJ2-5; 7 nucleotides match TRBD1. V shed 6 bases and J 5 bases; nucleotides not matched to a gene: 9. Germline values: CDR1 SNHLY, CDR2 FYNNEI. The CDR3 covers 14 residues. CDR3 sequence: CASRAGGVFETQYF. CDR3 bases: TGTGCCAGCAGAGCAGGGGGAGTCTTCGAGACCCAGTACTTC.

This chain connects TRBV10-3 to TRBJ1-2; D remains unclear. The CDR3 spans 15 residues. Trimming took 4 bases from V and 0 from J, leaving 12 bases between them. CDR1 ENHRY and CDR2 SYGVKD come from the germline V gene. CDR3 DNA: TGTGCCATCAGTGGATCCGAGAAAGCTAACTATGGCTACACCTTC. This translates into CAISGSEKANYGYTF.

This clonotype occurred once. V usage is TRBV10-1 and J usage is TRBJ2-1; D is tentatively TRBD1 or TRBD2 (6 bases each). Trimming removed 1 base from V and 6 bases from J, with 13 bases in between. The CDR3 runs 15 residues. Per the germline V gene, CDR1 is WNHNN and CDR2 is SYGVQD (reference sequence). This chain's CDR3 is CASSEWAGEANEQFF. CDR3 bases: TGCGCCAGCAGTGAGTGGGCAGGGGAGGCCAATGAGCAGTTCTTC.

The V gene is TRBV12-3 or TRBV12-4, the J gene TRBJ2-3, with 12 bases aligning to TRBD2. This CDR3 is built from 17 residues. V dropped 3 bases and J dropped 5; count of bases not matched to a gene: 9. CDR3 bases: TGTGCCAGCAGTTTTCCTAGCGGGGGGGCTGAGAAAGATACGCAGTATTTT. It specifies CASSFPSGGAEKDTQYF.

This chain links TRBV6-1 with TRBJ1-2; D not resolved. Trimming removed 0 bases from V and 4 bases from J, with 12 bases in between. The CDR3 has 15 residues. The germline V gene has CDR1 MNHNS and CDR2 SASEGT. The CDR3 reads CASSEAGWQTYGYTF. The CDR3 DNA reads as TGTGCCAGCAGTGAAGCTGGATGGCAGACCTATGGCTACACCTTC.

This clonotype was seen only a few times. The CDR3 sequence: CATPGTSGQETQYF. CDR3 in DNA: TGTGCCACCCCCGGGACTAGCGGCCAAGAGACCCAGTACTTC. V is TRBV7-8 and J is TRBJ2-5, with TRBD2 matching 11 bases. J was trimmed by 1 base and V by 10 bases; bases with no gene match: 5. The CDR3 consists of 14 residues. CDR1 and CDR2 (germline): SGHVS, FQNEAQ.

This clonotype has a handful of counts. This chain connects TRBV10-3 to TRBJ2-2; the D call may be TRBD1 or TRBD2 (5 bases each). Germline V CDR1 and CDR2: ENHRY, SYGVKD. Trimming took off 7 bases at V and 3 bases at J, with 18 bases between the two ends. This CDR3 region has 16 residues. This CDR3 reads CAITGTLQEHTGELFF. CDR3 DNA: TGTGCCATCACTGGGACCCTACAGGAGCACACCGGGGAGCTGTTTTTT.

The chain combines TRBV7-9 with TRBJ1-5; D unclear. The V end was cut by 5 bases, the J end by 4 bases, with 18 bases between. Per germline, CDR1 SEHNR and CDR2 FQNEAQ (reference sequence). The CDR3 extends over 16 amino acids. As DNA, the CDR3 is TGTGCCAGCAGCAAATCCCAACTTGGGGAAAATCAGCCCCAGCATTTT. Its translation: CASSKSQLGENQPQHF.

The V gene is TRBV27, the J gene TRBJ2-6, with TRBD1 matching over 8 bases. The CDR3 is 18 amino acids. Looked up from germline, CDR1 is MNHEY and CDR2 is SMNVEV (reference sequence). Germline trimming cut 5 bases from V and 3 bases from J; bases unmatched to any gene: 12. The CDR3 DNA sequence: TGTGCCAGCAGTCCCCACCGGACAGGGACCCTTGGGGCCAACGTCCTGACTTTC. This codes for CASSPHRTGTLGANVLTF.

This clonotype appeared a few times. This chain uses TRBV7-9 with TRBJ1-2; D is perhaps TRBD1 (5 bases). The CDR3 has 14 amino acids. In germline, CDR1 is SEHNR, CDR2 FQNEAQ (reference sequence). V dropped 5 bases and J dropped 8 bases, with 18 bases sitting between them. The CDR3 loop is CASSDPGAEKGYTF. In DNA form, the CDR3 reads TGTGCCAGCAGCGACCCCGGGGCCGAGAAGGGCTACACCTTC. The full variable domain, with the rest looked up from reference TRBV7-9 and TRBJ1-2, is DTGVSQNPRHKITKRGQNVTFRCDPISEHNRLYWYRQTLGQGPEFLTYFQNEAQLEKSRLLSDRFSAERPKGSFSTLEIQRTEQGDSAMYLCASSDPGAEKGYTFGSGTRLTVV.

This clonotype was found a few times. V and J are TRBV7-8 and TRBJ1-1, with no clear D. The CDR3 has 12 amino acids. The V gene lost 8 bases and the J gene lost 3 bases, with 10 bases spanning the gap. The V gene's germline CDR1 is SGHVS and CDR2 FQNEAQ. CDR3 amino acids: CASGERDTEAFF. The CDR3, as DNA: TGTGCCAGCGGCGAAAGGGACACTGAAGCTTTCTTT.

This clonotype was counted only a few times. The chain has TRBV7-9 and TRBJ1-4, with 8 bases aligning to TRBD1. Unmatched junction bases numbered 3, after V lost 3 bases and J lost 6 bases. The CDR3 contains 14 residues. Germline V CDR1 and CDR2: SEHNR, FQNEAQ (reference sequence). The DNA of the CDR3 is TGTGCCAGCAGCTTGACAGGGGAACATGAAAAACTGTTTTTT. This gives the protein CASSLTGEHEKLFF.

The chain recombines TRBV12-3 or TRBV12-4 with TRBJ1-1, with D uncertain. V was shortened by 3 bases and J by 0 bases, with 8 bases between the two germline ends. The CDR3 is 14 amino acids. CDR3 coding DNA: TGTGCCAGCAGTTTCCTCCGGTTGAACACTGAAGCTTTCTTT. The encoded protein is CASSFLRLNTEAFF.

The rearrangement links TRBV14 to TRBJ2-1; 11 bases align to TRBD2. Germline loops: CDR1 SGHDN, CDR2 FVKESK. V gave up 0 bases and J gave up 4 bases; unmatched junction bases: 2. The CDR3 is 16 amino acids. CDR3 protein: CASSQETSGIYNEQFF. CDR3 nucleotides: TGTGCCAGCAGCCAAGAGACTAGCGGGATTTACAATGAGCAGTTCTTC.

The gene calls are TRBV7-2 and TRBJ1-4, with 7 nucleotides matching TRBD1. The V segment lost 1 base and the J segment 7 bases; nucleotides outside the gene matches: 9. The CDR3 extends over 16 amino acids. The germline CDR1 and CDR2 sequences are SGHTA and FQGNSA. CDR3 sequence (DNA): TGTGCCAGCAGCTTAGGGGGAGGGGGCGCTGGTGAAAAACTGTTTTTT. Translation gives CASSLGGGGAGEKLFF.

The V call is TRBV7-4, the J call TRBJ1-1; D ambiguous. Per the germline V gene, CDR1 is SGHVT and CDR2 is SQSDAQ. The CDR3 length is 13 residues. V lost 3 bases to trimming and J lost 1 base, with 6 bases between them. The CDR3 protein is CASSFYRNTEAFF. CDR3 nucleotides: TGTGCCAGCAGCTTTTACAGGAACACTGAAGCTTTCTTT.

The rearrangement links TRBV7-6 to TRBJ2-7; the match to TRBD2 covers 7 bases. J was trimmed by 7 bases and V by 5 bases; bases with no gene match: 14. The CDR3 has 15 amino acids. Germline V lookup: CDR1 SGHVS, CDR2 FNYEAQ. The CDR3 sequence is CASSTPGGSVGEQYF. CDR3 DNA: TGTGCCAGCAGCACCCCCGGGGGGAGCGTAGGAGAGCAGTACTTC.

This chain joins TRBV7-6 and TRBJ1-4; D not resolved. The CDR3 is 14 amino acids. The V gene's germline CDR1 is SGHVS and CDR2 FNYEAQ. Between the trimmed V and J ends, which lost 3 bases and 7 bases, there was a span of 12 bases. The CDR3 coding sequence is TGTGCCAGCAGCTTGCCGGCCGGAGGTGAAAAACTGTTTTTT. This translates into CASSLPAGGEKLFF.

In its sample, this clonotype was seen a few times. The gene calls are TRBV12-3 or TRBV12-4 and TRBJ1-1; 7 bases align to TRBD1. V was clipped by 7 bases and J by 7 bases; unmatched bases: 12. The CDR3 totals 14 residues. The CDR3 DNA follows: TGTGCCAGCACCCCCGCGAAGGGGGCAAATGAAGCTTTCTTT. The encoded protein is CASTPAKGANEAFF.

The CDR3 reads CASSLSHRGHSNQPQHF. The CDR3, as DNA: TGTGCCAGCAGCTTATCCCACAGGGGGCACAGCAATCAGCCCCAGCATTTT. V gene TRBV7-8 combines with J gene TRBJ1-5; TRBD1 matches 9 bases. This CDR3 has 17 residues. The V and J ends lost 2 bases and 1 base, in that order; junction bases with no gene match: 6. CDR1 is SGHVS, CDR2 FQNEAQ, per germline.

The chain is built from TRBV25-1 and TRBJ2-1; 14 bases are shared with TRBD2. This CDR3 is 15 amino acids long. The germline V gene has CDR1 MGHDK and CDR2 SYGVNS. The trim removed 5 bases at V and 12 bases at J, leaving 9 bases unmatched. CDR3 sequence (DNA): TGTGCCAGCAGTAGAACCGGACTAGCGGGGGGTCCGCAGTTCTTC. Encoded protein: CASSRTGLAGGPQFF. The full variable domain, with the rest looked up from reference TRBV25-1 and TRBJ2-1, is EADIYQTPRYLVIGTGKKITLECSQTMGHDKMYWYQQDPGMELHLIHYSYGVNSTEKGDLSSESTVSRIRTEHFPLTLESARPSHTSQYLCASSRTGLAGGPQFFGPGTRLTVL.

V is TRBV7-2 and J is TRBJ1-3, with a tentative D call TRBD1 (5 bases). V lost 5 bases to trimming and J lost 2 bases, with 13 bases between them. The germline V gene encodes CDR1 SGHTA and CDR2 FQGNSA. This CDR3 spans 15 amino acids. The CDR3 reads CASSRSRDAGNTIYF. The CDR3 DNA reads as TGTGCCAGCAGCCGTTCTAGGGACGCTGGAAACACCATATATTTT.